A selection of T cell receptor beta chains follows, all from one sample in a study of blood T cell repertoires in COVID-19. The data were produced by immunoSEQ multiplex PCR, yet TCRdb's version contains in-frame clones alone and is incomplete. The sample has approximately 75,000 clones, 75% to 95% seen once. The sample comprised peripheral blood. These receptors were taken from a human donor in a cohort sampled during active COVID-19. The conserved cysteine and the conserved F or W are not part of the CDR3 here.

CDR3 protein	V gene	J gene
ASSYGGGTEAF	TRBV6-6	TRBJ1-1
ASSTDRRNYGYT	TRBV5-1	TRBJ1-2
SAGQATQF	TRBV29-1	TRBJ2-1
ASSRVQGTYEQY	TRBV19	TRBJ2-7
AWTSRQPNYNEQF	TRBV30	TRBJ2-1
ASSSLGGPLQY	TRBV12-3/TRBV12-4	TRBJ2-7
SVGTSGGDTQY	TRBV29-1	TRBJ2-3
ASSYDPAGGVYEQY	TRBV6-2/TRBV6-3	TRBJ2-7
ASSLAGGADVTEAF	TRBV28	TRBJ1-1
ASSASEGPADTQY	TRBV2	TRBJ2-3
ASSMTGGYEQY	TRBV6-5	TRBJ2-7
ASSDTASGNTIY	TRBV6-1	TRBJ1-3
ASSLGGGNREAF	TRBV11-3	TRBJ1-1
ASSSRASGPYEQY	TRBV4-3	TRBJ2-7
ASTGAGTPNGYT	TRBV10-2	TRBJ1-2
ASSSSRYGYT	TRBV5-1	TRBJ1-2
ASSFRQGALNTEAF	TRBV5-1	TRBJ1-1
AISPDRSNQPQH	TRBV10-3	TRBJ1-5
ASSLGLAGARGGELF	TRBV5-1	TRBJ2-2
ASGQLANSNQPQH	TRBV6-5	TRBJ1-5
ASSQDPRSGANVLT	TRBV4-2	TRBJ2-6
ASSYGGGGLNEQY	TRBV4-1	TRBJ2-7
SVVRGQGQETQY	TRBV29-1	TRBJ2-5
ASRRLAGGRTDTQY	TRBV27	TRBJ2-3
ASSLEQGYGYT	TRBV5-1	TRBJ1-2
ASSHFPGQGRETQY	TRBV6-5	TRBJ2-5
ASSTGTGGALRGYT	TRBV9	TRBJ1-2
ASSLAPGSETGELF	TRBV5-1	TRBJ2-2
ASSYVQGAHEQY	TRBV6-2/TRBV6-3	TRBJ2-7